This T cell receptor beta chain is from a study of blood T cells in healthy people across ages. Looking at the study overall: Template-switching capture recovered about one barcoded beta molecule per two T cells.

This clonotype has a single count. Its antigen remains unidentified. A read error may account for a junction end that differs from germline. Germline V gives CDR1 PRHDT, CDR2 FYEKMQ (reference sequence). The CDR3 consists of 14 residues. Sample-barcoded 5' priming and a J-beta primer mix drove a second PCR of about 6 to 12 cycles. One entry per CDR3 protein results from TCRdb running MiXCR on the 5' RACE reads. The sample consists of roughly 2 million distinct CDR3 sequences, about 50% of them appearing once. It was around 10 milliliters of peripheral blood that were drawn from each donor. General study results and limits: Long-lived donors had more naive CD4+ cells and higher diversity than aged donors. Roughly linearly, TCR beta diversity per million T cells fell as age increased.

The sequencing sample was made of blood. V usage is TRBV13 and J usage is TRBJ2-1; D gene uncertain. This clonotype originated in a woman in her thirties or forties in good health. The CDR3: CASSLTVVYSEQFF. The CDR3 DNA sequence: TGTGCCAGCAGCTTAACGGTAGTCTACAGTGAGCAGTTCTTC.